This T cell receptor (beta chain) appears in the sequencing data of a study of Tregs in tolerant kidney transplant recipients. Related graft donors supplied nonmyeloablative bone marrow transplants, and mixed chimerism was transient. Thawed PBMCs were FACS-sorted into unstimulated CD4+CD25+CD127- regulatory T cells, CD4+CD25- non-regulatory cells, CD4 and CD8 cells. Profiling relied on immunoSEQ multiplex PCR, and the TCRdb table lists in-frame clones only, not all of them. In the table there are about 100,000 clones, over 85% of which are singletons. The source of this sequence is a human patient who received a combined kidney and bone marrow transplant. Some T cells here may be from the graft donor. The sequenced sample was CD4+ T cells from blood (PBMCs), obtained 12 months after the transplant.

CDR3 DNA sequence: TGTGCCCTTGAGCGGGAGGGTGCCAAAAACATTCAGTACTTC. Residues: CALEREGAKNIQYF. The chain joins TRBV30 to TRBJ2-4, with 10 positions matching TRBD2. Germline CDR1 and CDR2: GTSNPN and SVGIG (reference sequence). The CDR3 totals 14 residues. Germline trimming cut 8 bases from V and 1 base from J; bases unmatched to any gene: 5.